This record concerns one T cell receptor (beta chain) sequence. The target of this receptor is not known. Base qualities are not recorded, but no much larger clone differs from it by a single base. Graves' hyperthyroidism was defined as stable when no progression to ophthalmopathy occurred over 18 months of follow-up. The hyperthyroidism patients were between 18 and 65 years old and newly diagnosed, with a disease duration of less than 2 months. The study excluded patients with uncontrolled infections, other autoimmune diseases, pregnancy or lactation. Clinical symptoms, serum thyroxine and TRAb, thyroid ultrasound, and orbital computed tomography formed the basis for the diagnoses. Ficoll-Paque density gradient centrifugation was used to isolate PBMCs from around 10 ml of fresh peripheral blood. Total RNA was extracted using Trizol reagent, and RNA quality was assessed on an Agilent 2100 Bioanalyzer.

Cut back by 6 bases and 5 bases, the V and J ends lie 10 bases apart. Per the germline V gene (reference sequence), LGHDT is the CDR1 and YNNKEL is the CDR2. The CDR3 contains 13 residues, cysteine and phenylalanine counted. Just CDR3 DNA is preserved here, 39 bases in frame from base 1. This record belongs to a study of T cells in Graves' hyperthyroidism and ophthalmopathy (dated by TCRdb to the late 2010s). Context from the whole study: Peripheral blood samples were taken at initial diagnosis, before any treatment was given. To identify TCR V-J signatures that set the groups apart, the researchers used a discovery cohort of about a hundred patients, made up of 40 to 45 with Graves' ophthalmopathy and some 55 with stable Graves' hyperthyroidism. Prospective prediction of ophthalmopathy was tested in an independent validation cohort of 18 to 20 hyperthyroidism patients and around 16 patients who later progressed to ophthalmopathy. For training and testing, the 100 or so patients in the discovery cohort were randomly divided in a 7:3 ratio. In addition, the study compared T-cell repertoires in thyroid tissue and in blood from about 6 Graves' hyperthyroidism patients. Once sampling was done, hyperthyroidism patients were given methimazole at a starting dose of 30 mg daily, whereas ophthalmopathy patients were given high-dose intravenous methylprednisolone. The paper describes TCR Vbeta CDR3 sequencing of about 140 peripheral blood samples, made up of some 42 ophthalmopathy patients, 70 to 75 hyperthyroidism patients and about 17 progressor patients.

TCR beta CDR3 regions were amplified from RNA transcripts. The TCR CDR3 was subjected to a first round of RT-PCR using the HTBI primer set and the Qiagen OneStep RT-PCR kit. The libraries were constructed in a second round of multiplex PCR and then size-selected and purified. Sequencing of the libraries was done on an Illumina HiSeq2000 using paired-end 100 bp reads. In the source study's methods: SOAPnuke was used to process the raw data, with reads discarded if the reads contained adapters or uncalled bases, had a mean Phred below 15, or lacked an exact constant-primer or identifier match. COPE v1.2.5 was used to merge high-quality paired reads, and clonotypes were defined as unique nucleotide sequences. Clonotypes were aligned to IMGT TRBV, TRBD and TRBJ reference segments using MiTCR v1.1. The analysis was restricted to V-J combinations with a frequency above 0.0001, which together covered 98% to 99.2% of the repertoires. A TCS score was defined as the ratio of F50 (clonal expansion) to E x V (chaos), with BLOSUM62-based TCRdist applied between CDR3 peptides within each V-J. Welch's t-statistics and random forest reduced just over 500 V-J features to 13, which were used in a naive Bayes classifier (R e1071). TCRdb ran its own pipeline on the public reads, namely fastp trimming at Q25 and MiXCR clone calling, and kept in-frame beta chains. Every CDR3 protein is listed once, alongside the most common genes and DNA of its rows. TCRdb, not the original authors, processed these V and J calls. The sample yields about 400,000 distinct CDR3 sequences; 15% to 18% were counted once. The ten largest clones add up to approximately 7.5% of the sample.

Findings and caveats that apply to the study as a whole: In cross-validation, a model built on a 13 V-J signature told ophthalmopathy apart from stable hyperthyroidism with just under 90% sensitivity and roughly 82% specificity, and in testing the same model reached 80%/75%. In validation, the model predicted progression to ophthalmopathy a median of about 6 months before onset, with about 70% sensitivity and just under 75% specificity. Sample size was not statistically predetermined, and blinding of investigators to group allocation was not performed. Most expanded thyroid clonotypes (frequency above 0.001) were also detected in blood, a finding suggesting that blood repertoires may reflect thyroid immune responses.

The sequence is built from TRBV3-1 and TRBJ2-2; no confident D gene assignment can be made. The receptor's source is a woman aged 18-35 years with Graves' hyperthyroidism. The sequenced material came from blood. The nucleotide sequence is TGTGCCAGCAGACCCGACGGGACCGGGGAGCTGTTTTTT. This codes for CASRPDGTGELFF. Full variable domain (CDR3 extended with the reference TRBV3-1 and TRBJ2-2 proteins): DTAVSQTPKYLVTQMGNDKSIKCEQNLGHDTMYWYKQDSKKFLKIMFSYNNKELIINETVPNRFSPKSPDKAHLNLHINSLELGDSAVYFCASRPDGTGELFFGEGSRLTVL.